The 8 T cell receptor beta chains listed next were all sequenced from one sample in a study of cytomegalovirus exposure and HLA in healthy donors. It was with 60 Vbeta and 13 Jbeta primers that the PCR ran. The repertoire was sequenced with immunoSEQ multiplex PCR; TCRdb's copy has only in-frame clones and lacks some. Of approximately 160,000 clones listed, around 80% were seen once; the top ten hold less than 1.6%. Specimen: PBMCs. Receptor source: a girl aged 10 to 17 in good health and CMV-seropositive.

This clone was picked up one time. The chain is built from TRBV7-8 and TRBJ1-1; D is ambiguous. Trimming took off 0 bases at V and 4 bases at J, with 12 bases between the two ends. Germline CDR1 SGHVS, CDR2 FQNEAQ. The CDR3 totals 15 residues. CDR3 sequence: CASSLALTPGTEAFF. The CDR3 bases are TGTGCCAGCAGCTTAGCCCTGACCCCGGGCACTGAAGCTTTCTTT.

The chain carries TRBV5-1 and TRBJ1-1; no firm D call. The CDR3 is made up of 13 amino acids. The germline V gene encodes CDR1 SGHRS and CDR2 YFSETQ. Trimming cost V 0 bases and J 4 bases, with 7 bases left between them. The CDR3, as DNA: TGCGCCAGCAGCTTGGGGAGTGGCACTGAAGCTTTCTTT. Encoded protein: CASSLGSGTEAFF.

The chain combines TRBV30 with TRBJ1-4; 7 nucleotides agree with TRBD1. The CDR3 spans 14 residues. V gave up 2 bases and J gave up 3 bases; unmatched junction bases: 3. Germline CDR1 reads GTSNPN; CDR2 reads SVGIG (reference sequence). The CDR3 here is CAWSMTGPNEKLFF. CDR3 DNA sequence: TGTGCCTGGAGTATGACAGGGCCTAATGAAAAACTGTTTTTT.

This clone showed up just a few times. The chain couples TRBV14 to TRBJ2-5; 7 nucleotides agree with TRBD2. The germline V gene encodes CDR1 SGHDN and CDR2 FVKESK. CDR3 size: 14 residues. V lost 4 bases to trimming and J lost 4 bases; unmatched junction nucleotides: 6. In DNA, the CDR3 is TGTGCCAGCAGCCTAGCGGGCACGCCAGAGACCCAGTACTTC. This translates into CASSLAGTPETQYF.

CDR3 loop: CASSETGGGPEAFF. In DNA, the CDR3 is TGTGCCAGCAGCGAGACAGGGGGCGGTCCTGAAGCTTTCTTT. The V call is TRBV2, the J call TRBJ1-1; 10 bases agree with TRBD1. The V and J ends lost 6 bases and 6 bases, in that order; junction bases with no gene match: 7. The CDR3 totals 14 residues. Germline loops: CDR1 SNHLY, CDR2 FYNNEI.

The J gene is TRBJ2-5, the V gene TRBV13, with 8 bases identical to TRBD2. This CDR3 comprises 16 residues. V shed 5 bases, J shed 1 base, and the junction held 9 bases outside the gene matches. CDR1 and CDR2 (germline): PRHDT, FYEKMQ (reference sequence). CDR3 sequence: CASSEGVGGGQETQYF. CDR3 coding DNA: TGTGCCAGCAGCGAGGGGGTCGGGGGGGGCCAAGAGACCCAGTACTTC.

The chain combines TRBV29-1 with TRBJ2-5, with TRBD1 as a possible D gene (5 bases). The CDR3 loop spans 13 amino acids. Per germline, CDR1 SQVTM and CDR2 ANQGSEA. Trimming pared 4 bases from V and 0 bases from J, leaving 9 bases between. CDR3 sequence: CSVGQMYQETQYF. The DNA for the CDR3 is TGCAGCGTTGGACAGATGTACCAAGAGACCCAGTACTTC.

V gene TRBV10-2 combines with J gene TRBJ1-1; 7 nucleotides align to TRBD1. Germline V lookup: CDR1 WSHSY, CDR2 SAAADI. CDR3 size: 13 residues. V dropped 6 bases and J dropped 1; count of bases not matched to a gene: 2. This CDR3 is CASRGTANTEAFF. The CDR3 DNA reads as TGCGCCAGCAGGGGGACAGCGAACACTGAAGCTTTCTTT.